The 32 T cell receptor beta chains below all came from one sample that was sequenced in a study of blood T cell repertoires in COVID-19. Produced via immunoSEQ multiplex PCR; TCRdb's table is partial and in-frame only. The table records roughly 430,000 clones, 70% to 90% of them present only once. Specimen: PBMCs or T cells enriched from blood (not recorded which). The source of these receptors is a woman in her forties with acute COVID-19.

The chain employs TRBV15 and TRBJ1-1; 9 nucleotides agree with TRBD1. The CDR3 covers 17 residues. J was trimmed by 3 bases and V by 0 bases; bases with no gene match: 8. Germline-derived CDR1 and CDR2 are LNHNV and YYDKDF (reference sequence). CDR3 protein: CATSRDNWDRVYTEAFF. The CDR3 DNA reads TGTGCCACCAGCAGAGATAATTGGGACAGGGTATACACTGAAGCTTTCTTT.

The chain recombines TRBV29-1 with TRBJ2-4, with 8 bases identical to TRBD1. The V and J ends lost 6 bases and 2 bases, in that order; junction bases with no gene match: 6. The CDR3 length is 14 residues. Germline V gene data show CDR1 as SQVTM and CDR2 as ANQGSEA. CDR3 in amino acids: CSVGQGLPKNIQYF. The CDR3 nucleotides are TGCAGCGTCGGACAGGGTTTGCCCAAAAACATTCAGTACTTC.

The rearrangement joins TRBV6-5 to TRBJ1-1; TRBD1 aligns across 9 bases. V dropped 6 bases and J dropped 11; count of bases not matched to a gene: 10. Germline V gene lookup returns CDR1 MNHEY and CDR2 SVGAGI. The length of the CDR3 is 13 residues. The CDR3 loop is CASSPSTGGYAFF. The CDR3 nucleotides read TGTGCCAGCAGCCCCTCGACAGGGGGATATGCTTTCTTT.

The CDR3 sequence is CASSYWGMNTEAFF. CDR3 bases: TGTGCCAGCAGTTATTGGGGCATGAACACTGAAGCTTTCTTT. The chain has TRBV6-5 and TRBJ1-1; possible D gene TRBD1, 5 bases. The germline V gene encodes CDR1 MNHEY and CDR2 SVGAGI. CDR3 size: 14 residues. Deletions cut 3 bases from V and 0 bases from J, with 8 bases between.

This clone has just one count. CDR3 sequence: CASSLLAGGDEKLFF. CDR3 sequence (DNA): TGCGCCAGCAGCTTGCTTGCAGGGGGTGATGAAAAACTGTTTTTT. J is TRBJ1-4 and V is TRBV5-1, with 7 bases that match TRBD1. After removal of 1 base from V and 6 bases from J, the junction contained 6 bases not matched to a gene. The CDR3 sequence is 15 residues long. CDR1 is SGHRS, CDR2 YFSETQ, per germline.

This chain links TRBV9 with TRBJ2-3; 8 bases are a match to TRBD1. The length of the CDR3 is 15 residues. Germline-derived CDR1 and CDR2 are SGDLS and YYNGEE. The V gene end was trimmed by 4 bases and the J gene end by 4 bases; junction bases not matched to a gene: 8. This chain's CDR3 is CASSTGQGRSDTQYF. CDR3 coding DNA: TGTGCCAGCAGCACCGGACAGGGAAGGTCAGATACGCAGTATTTT.

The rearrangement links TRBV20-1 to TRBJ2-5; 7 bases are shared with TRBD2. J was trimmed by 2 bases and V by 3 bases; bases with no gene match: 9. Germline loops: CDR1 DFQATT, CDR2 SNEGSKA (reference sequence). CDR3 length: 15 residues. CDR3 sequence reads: CSASPPGLLQETQYF. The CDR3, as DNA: TGCAGTGCTAGTCCGCCGGGACTACTACAAGAGACCCAGTACTTC.

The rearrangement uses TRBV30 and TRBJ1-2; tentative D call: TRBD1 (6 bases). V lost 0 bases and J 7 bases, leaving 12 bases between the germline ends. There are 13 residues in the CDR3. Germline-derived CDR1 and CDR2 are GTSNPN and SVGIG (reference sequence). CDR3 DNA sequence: TGTGCCTGGAGTGTAGGGGGGGGATCTGGCTACACCTTC. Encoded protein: CAWSVGGGSGYTF.

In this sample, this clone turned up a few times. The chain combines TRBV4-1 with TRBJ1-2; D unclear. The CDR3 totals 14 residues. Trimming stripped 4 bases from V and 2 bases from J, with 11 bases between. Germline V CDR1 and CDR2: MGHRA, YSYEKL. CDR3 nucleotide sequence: TGCGCCAGCAGCCGAGCGATATCGAACTATGGCTACACCTTC. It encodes CASSRAISNYGYTF.

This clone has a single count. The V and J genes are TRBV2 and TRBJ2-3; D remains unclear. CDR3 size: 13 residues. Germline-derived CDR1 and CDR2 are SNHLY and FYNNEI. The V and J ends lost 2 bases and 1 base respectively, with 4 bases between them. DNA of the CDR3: TGTGCCAGCAGTGAACTACGCACAGATACGCAGTATTTT. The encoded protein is CASSELRTDTQYF.

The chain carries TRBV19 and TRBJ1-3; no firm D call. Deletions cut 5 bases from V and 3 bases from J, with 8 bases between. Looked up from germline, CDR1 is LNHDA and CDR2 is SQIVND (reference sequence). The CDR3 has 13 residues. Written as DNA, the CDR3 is TGTGCCAGTAGTCAGGTCGTTGGAAACACCATATATTTT. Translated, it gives CASSQVVGNTIYF.

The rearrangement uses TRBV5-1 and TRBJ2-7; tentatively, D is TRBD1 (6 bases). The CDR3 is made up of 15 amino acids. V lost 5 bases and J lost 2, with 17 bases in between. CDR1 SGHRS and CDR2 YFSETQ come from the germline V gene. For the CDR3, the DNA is TGCGCCAGCAGAATTCAGACAGGTGATACCTACGAGCAGTACTTC. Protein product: CASRIQTGDTYEQYF.

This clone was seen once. The CDR3 is CASSQGSNQPQHF. The CDR3 DNA sequence: TGTGCCAGCTCACAGGGGAGCAATCAGCCCCAGCATTTT. The chain couples TRBV18 to TRBJ1-5; D possibly corresponds to TRBD1 (5 bases). V was shortened by 4 bases and J by 1 base, with 5 bases between the two germline ends. The CDR3 length is 13 residues. Germline V gene sequence: CDR1 KGHSH, CDR2 LQKENI.

The CDR3 coding sequence is TGTGCCAGCAGCTTAGCTGGGGCCTTTCAAGCCTACGAGCAGTACTTC. This translates into CASSLAGAFQAYEQYF. The J gene is TRBJ2-7, the V gene TRBV7-2, with a tentative D call TRBD1 (5 bases). V lost 0 bases to trimming and J lost 2 bases, with 14 bases between them. CDR1 SGHTA and CDR2 FQGNSA come from the germline V gene. This CDR3 region has 16 residues.

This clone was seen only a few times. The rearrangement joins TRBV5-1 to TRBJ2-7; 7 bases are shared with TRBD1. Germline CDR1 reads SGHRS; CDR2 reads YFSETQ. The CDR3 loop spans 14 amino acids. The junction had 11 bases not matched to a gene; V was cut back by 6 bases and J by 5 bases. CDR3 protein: CASISAGGIDEQYF. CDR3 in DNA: TGCGCCAGCATTTCGGCAGGGGGAATCGACGAGCAGTACTTC.

In DNA form, the CDR3 reads TGTGCCAGCAGCTTATTCCCCCTCGAGACCCAGTACTTC. Translated: CASSLFPLETQYF. The chain links TRBV7-6 to TRBJ2-5; D gene unclear. Looked up from germline, CDR1 is SGHVS and CDR2 is FNYEAQ. With 2 bases removed from V and 5 bases from J, the gap between germline ends came to 9 bases. The CDR3 is 13 residues long.

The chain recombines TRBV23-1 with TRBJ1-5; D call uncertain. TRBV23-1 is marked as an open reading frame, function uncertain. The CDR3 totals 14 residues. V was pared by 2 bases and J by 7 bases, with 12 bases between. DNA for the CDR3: TGCGCCAGCAGTCAACTACAGTCGGAACAGCCCCAGCATTTT. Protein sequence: CASSQLQSEQPQHF.

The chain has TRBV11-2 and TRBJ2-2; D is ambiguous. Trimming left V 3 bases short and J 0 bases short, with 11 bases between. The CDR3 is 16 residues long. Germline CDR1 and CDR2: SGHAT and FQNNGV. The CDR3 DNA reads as TGTGCCAGCAGCTTTCAGGCCCCCTCGAACACCGGGGAGCTGTTTTTT. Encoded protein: CASSFQAPSNTGELFF.

The CDR3 region has the DNA TGTGCCAGCAGACCCCCGGGACTTCTGGCCCTCCACTTT. Translation: CASRPPGLLALHF. This chain links TRBV12-3 or TRBV12-4 with TRBJ1-6; D possibly corresponds to TRBD1 (5 bases). V was clipped by 6 bases and J by 14 bases, with 17 bases between them. CDR3 length: 13 amino acids.

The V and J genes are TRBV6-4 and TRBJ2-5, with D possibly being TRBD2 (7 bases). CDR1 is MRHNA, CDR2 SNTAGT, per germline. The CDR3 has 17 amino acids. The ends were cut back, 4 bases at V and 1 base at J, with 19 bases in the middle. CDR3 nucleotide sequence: TGTGCCAGCAGTGCCGACTCGTGGCGGGGGCTCCAAGAGACCCAGTACTTC. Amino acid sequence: CASSADSWRGLQETQYF.

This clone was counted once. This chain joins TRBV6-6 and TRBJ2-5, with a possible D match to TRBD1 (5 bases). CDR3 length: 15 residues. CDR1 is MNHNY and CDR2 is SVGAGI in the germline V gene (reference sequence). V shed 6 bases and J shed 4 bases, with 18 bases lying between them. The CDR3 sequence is CASRLAGKRLETQYF. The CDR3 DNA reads TGTGCCAGCAGATTGGCAGGGAAGAGGTTAGAGACCCAGTACTTC.

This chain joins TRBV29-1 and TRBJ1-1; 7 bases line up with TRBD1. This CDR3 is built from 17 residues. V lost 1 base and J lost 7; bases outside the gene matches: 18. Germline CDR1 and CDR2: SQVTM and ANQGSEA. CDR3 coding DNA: TGCAGCGTTGAAGCCCGCGAAGGGGGGACAGCTCGCGTTGAAGCTTTCTTT. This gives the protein CSVEAREGGTARVEAFF.

CDR3 sequence reads: CASSEDRGHTDTQYF. CDR3 coding DNA: TGTGCCAGCAGTGAAGACAGGGGGCACACAGATACGCAGTATTTT. The V and J genes are TRBV2 and TRBJ2-3, with 9 bases matching TRBD1. CDR3 length: 15 residues. J was trimmed by 2 bases and V by 1 base; bases with no gene match: 1. The germline CDR1 and CDR2 sequences are SNHLY and FYNNEI.

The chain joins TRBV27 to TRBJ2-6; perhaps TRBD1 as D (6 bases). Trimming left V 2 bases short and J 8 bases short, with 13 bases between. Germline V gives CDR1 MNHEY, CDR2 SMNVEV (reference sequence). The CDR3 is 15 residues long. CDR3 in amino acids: CASSLQGGRTNVLTF. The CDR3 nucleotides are TGTGCCAGCAGTTTACAAGGGGGTAGGACCAACGTCCTGACTTTC.

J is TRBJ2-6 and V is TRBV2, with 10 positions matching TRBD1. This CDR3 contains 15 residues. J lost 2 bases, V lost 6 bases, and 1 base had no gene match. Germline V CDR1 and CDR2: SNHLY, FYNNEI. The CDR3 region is CASRDRGAGANVLTF. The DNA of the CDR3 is TGTGCCAGCAGGGACAGGGGGGCTGGGGCCAACGTCCTGACTTTC.

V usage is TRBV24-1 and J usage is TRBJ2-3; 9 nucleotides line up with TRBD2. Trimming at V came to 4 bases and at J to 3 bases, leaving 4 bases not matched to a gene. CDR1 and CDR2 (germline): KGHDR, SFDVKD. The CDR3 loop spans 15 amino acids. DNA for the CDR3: TGTGCCACCAGTGACCCGACTAGCGGTACAGATACGCAGTATTTT. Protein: CATSDPTSGTDTQYF.

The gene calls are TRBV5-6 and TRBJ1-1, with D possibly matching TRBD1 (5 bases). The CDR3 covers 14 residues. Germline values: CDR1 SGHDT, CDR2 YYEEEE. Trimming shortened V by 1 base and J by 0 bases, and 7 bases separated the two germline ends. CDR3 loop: CASSLKGMNTEAFF. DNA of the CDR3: TGTGCCAGCAGCTTGAAGGGGATGAACACTGAAGCTTTCTTT.

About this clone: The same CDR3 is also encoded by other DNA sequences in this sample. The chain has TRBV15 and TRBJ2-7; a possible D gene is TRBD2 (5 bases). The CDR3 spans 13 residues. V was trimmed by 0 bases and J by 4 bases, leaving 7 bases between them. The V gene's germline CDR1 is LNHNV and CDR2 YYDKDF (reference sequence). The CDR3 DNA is TGTGCCACCAGCAGAGATCGGGGTTACGAGCAGTACTTC. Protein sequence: CATSRDRGYEQYF.

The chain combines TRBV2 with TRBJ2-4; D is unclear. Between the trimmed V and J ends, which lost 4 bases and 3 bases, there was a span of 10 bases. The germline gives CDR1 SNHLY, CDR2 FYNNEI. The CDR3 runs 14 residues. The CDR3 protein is CASSVSGHKNIQYF. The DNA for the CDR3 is TGTGCCAGCAGTGTGAGTGGGCACAAAAACATTCAGTACTTC.

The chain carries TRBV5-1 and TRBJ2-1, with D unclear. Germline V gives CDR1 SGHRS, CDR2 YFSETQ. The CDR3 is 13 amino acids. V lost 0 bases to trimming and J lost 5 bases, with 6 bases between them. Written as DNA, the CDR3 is TGCGCCAGCAGCTTGGAACTTGACAATGAGCAGTTCTTC. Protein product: CASSLELDNEQFF.

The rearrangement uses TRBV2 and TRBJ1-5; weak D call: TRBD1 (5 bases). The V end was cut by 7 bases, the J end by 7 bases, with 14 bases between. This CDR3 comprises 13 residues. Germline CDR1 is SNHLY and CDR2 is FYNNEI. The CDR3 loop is CASTGERGQPQHF. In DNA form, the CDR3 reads TGTGCCAGCACCGGGGAGCGGGGCCAGCCCCAGCATTTT. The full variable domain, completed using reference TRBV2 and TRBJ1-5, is EPEVTQTPSHQVTQMGQEVILRCVPISNHLYFYWYRQILGQKVEFLVSFYNNEISEKSEIFDDQFSVERPDGSNFTLKIRSTKLEDSAMYFCASTGERGQPQHFGDGTRLSIL.

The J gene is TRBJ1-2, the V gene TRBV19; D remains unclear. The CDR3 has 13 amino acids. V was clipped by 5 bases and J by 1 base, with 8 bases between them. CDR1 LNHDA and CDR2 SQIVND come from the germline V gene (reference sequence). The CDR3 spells CASSQTRNYGYTF. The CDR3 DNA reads TGTGCCAGTAGTCAGACACGTAACTATGGCTACACCTTC.